This is a list of T cell receptor beta chains from one sample in a study of control samples from healthy donors and cancer patients. Assay: immunoSEQ multiplex PCR; the TCRdb copy retains only in-frame clones and omits some. The data hold over 150,000 clones, with around 90% observed a single time. Sequenced: blood. The receptors here all came from a man aged 25 to 40 in good health. CDR3s include the opening cysteine and the closing phenylalanine or tryptophan. Each record gives: CDR3 length, D gene, J gene, clone size, V gene, CDR3 DNA, CDR3 protein. D genes are given only for firm matches. Size is stated for part of the rows, as once, few or many counts, or as a class when the clone is expanded.

>13|TRBD1|TRBJ1-2|.|TRBV5-1
TGCGCCAGCACGGGGACAGGGCCCTATGGCTACACCTTC
CASTGTGPYGYTF
>16|TRBD1|TRBJ1-1|.|TRBV10-3
TGTGCCATCAGATCAACACAGGGGTTAGGGGGGACTGAAGCTTTCTTT
CAIRSTQGLGGTEAFF
>13|.|TRBJ1-1|.|TRBV7-9
TGTGCCAGCTCCCATCCAATGAACACTGAAGCTTTCTTT
CASSHPMNTEAFF
>15|TRBD1|TRBJ2-5|.|TRBV11-2
TGTGCCAGCAGCTTAAGTGGGACAGGGGAAGAGACCCAGTACTTC
CASSLSGTGEETQYF
>15|.|TRBJ1-6|.|TRBV5-1
TGCGCCAGCAGCTTGGACAGGGCGGACAGTTCACCCCTCCACTTT
CASSLDRADSSPLHF
>14|TRBD1|TRBJ1-2|.|TRBV2
TGTGCCAGCGTGAAATACAGGGGCGGAGAGGATTACACCTTC
CASVKYRGGEDYTF
>15|TRBD2|TRBJ2-3|.|TRBV6-1
TGTGCCAGCAGTGAAGAGAGCGGGGGGTCAGATACGCAGTATTTT
CASSEESGGSDTQYF
>14|.|TRBJ2-3|.|TRBV6-5
TGTGCCAGCAGTTCGGGACGAACGGCAGATACGCAGTATTTT
CASSSGRTADTQYF
>16|.|TRBJ2-7|.|TRBV28
TGTGCCAGCAATCCCAACCGGGGGACTCCCGTTTACGAGCAGTACTTC
CASNPNRGTPVYEQYF
>15|.|TRBJ1-1|.|TRBV7-9
TGTGCCAGCAGCTTAGGGTCACAGGGAGGCACTGAAGCTTTCTTT
CASSLGSQGGTEAFF
>14|TRBD1|TRBJ1-4|.|TRBV5-1
TGCGCCAGCAGACTACAGGGGGGTACTGAAAAACTGTTTTTT
CASRLQGGTEKLFF
>13|.|TRBJ2-5|.|TRBV2
TGTGCCAGCAGTGAAGCGCTTCGGACTACCCAGTACTTC
CASSEALRTTQYF
>15|TRBD1|TRBJ1-1|.|TRBV24-1
TGTGCCACGGCGGGGACAGGGGGAGGGAACACTGAAGCTTTCTTT
CATAGTGGGNTEAFF
>16|.|TRBJ1-3|once|TRBV4-1
TGCGCCAGCAGCCAAGATGGACTCCTCTCTGGAAACACCATATATTTT
CASSQDGLLSGNTIYF
>12|TRBD1|TRBJ1-5|once|TRBV29-1
TGCAGCGTTGGACAGGGAAATCAGCCCCAGCATTTT
CSVGQGNQPQHF
>14|TRBD1|TRBJ1-5|.|TRBV19
TGTGCCAGTAGTAGAGACAGGGGCTATCAGCCCCAGCATTTT
CASSRDRGYQPQHF
>13|.|TRBJ2-3|.|TRBV6-4
TGTGCCAGCAGTGACTCCTCATGGGATACGCAGTATTTT
CASSDSSWDTQYF
>21|.|TRBJ2-1|.|TRBV9
TGTGCCAGCAGCGTAGTTGGACCTCTCGGGAGCACATTTGGCTCCTACAATGAGCAGTTCTTC
CASSVVGPLGSTFGSYNEQFF
>15|TRBD2|TRBJ2-1|.|TRBV5-1
TGCGCCAGCAGTCATAGCGGGAGGGATGACAATGAGCAGTTCTTC
CASSHSGRDDNEQFF
>18|TRBD2|TRBJ2-5|.|TRBV4-1
TGCGCCAGCAGCCAAGGGCAAGGGACTAGCGGGGCCCAAGAGACCCAGTACTTC
CASSQGQGTSGAQETQYF
>13|TRBD1|TRBJ1-2|.|TRBV30
TGTGCCTGGGCCGGGACAGCAACTGGGGGCTACACCTTC
CAWAGTATGGYTF
>15|.|TRBJ2-1|.|TRBV4-1
TGCGCCAGCAGCCTAGGTGGGGCATCCTACAATGAGCAGTTCTTC
CASSLGGASYNEQFF
>17|TRBD1|TRBJ1-5|.|TRBV7-8
TGTGCCAGCAGCTTAAGAGGAGGGGGCGCTGGGAATCAGCCCCAGCATTTT
CASSLRGGGAGNQPQHF
>13|.|TRBJ2-5|.|TRBV25-1
TGTGCCAGCAGTCAGTGGGCCCTGGAGACCCAGTACTTC
CASSQWALETQYF
>14|.|TRBJ2-7|.|TRBV4-3
TGCGCCAGCAGCCAAGATCACAGGGTTTACGAGCAGTACTTC
CASSQDHRVYEQYF
>14|.|TRBJ1-3|.|TRBV3-1/TRBV3-2
TGTGCCAGCAGCCATCAGGGCTCTGGAAACACCATATATTTT
CASSHQGSGNTIYF